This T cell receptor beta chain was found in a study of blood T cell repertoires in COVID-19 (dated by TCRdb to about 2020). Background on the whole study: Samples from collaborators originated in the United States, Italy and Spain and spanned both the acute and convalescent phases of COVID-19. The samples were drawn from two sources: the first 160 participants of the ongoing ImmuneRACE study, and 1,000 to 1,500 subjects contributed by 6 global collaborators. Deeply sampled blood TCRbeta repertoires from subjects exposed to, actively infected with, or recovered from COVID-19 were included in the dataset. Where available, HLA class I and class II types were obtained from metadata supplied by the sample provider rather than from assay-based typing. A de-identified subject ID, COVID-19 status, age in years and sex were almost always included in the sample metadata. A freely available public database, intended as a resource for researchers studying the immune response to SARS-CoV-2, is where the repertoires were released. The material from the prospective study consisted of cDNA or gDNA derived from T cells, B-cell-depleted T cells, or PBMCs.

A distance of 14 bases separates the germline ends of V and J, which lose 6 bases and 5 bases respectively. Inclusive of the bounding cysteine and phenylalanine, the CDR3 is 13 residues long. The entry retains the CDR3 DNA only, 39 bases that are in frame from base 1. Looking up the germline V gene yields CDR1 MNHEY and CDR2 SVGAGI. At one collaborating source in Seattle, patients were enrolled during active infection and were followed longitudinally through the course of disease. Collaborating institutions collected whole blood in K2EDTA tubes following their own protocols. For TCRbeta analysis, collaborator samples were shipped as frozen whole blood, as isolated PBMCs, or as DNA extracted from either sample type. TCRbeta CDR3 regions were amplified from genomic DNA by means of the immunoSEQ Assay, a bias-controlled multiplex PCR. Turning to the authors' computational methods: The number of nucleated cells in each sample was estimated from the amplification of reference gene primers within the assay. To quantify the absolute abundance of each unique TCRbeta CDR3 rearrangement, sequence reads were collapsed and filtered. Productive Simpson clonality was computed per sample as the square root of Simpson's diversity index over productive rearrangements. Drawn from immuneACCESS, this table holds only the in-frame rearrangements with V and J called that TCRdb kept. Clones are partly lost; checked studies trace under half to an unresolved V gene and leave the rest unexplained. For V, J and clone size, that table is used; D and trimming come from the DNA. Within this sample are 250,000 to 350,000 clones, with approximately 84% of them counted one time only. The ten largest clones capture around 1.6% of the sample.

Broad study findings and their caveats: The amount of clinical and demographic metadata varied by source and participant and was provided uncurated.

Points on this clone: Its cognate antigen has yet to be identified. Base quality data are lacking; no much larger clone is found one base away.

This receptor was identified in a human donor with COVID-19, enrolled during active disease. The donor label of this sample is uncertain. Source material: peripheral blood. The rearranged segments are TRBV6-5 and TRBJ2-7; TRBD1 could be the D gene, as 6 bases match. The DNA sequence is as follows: TGTGCCAGCAGCCCCAGGGGTTTCGACGAGCAGTACTTC. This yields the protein CASSPRGFDEQYF.